This entry features one T cell receptor beta chain sequence. This clonotype has at least ten counts. Its antigen is still unknown. Nothing much larger sits one base from this clone, and base qualities are not available. This sample was included in a study of CD8 T cells in ankylosing spondylitis (dated by TCRdb to between 2016 and 2019). Background for the entire study: The study profiled T cell receptor beta repertoires in healthy donors and ankylosing spondylitis patients to find disease-linked TCR variants. The full study cohort comprised 20 to 30 ankylosing spondylitis patients and some 100 healthy donors. Peripheral blood was sampled, and synovial fluid was also collected from ankylosing spondylitis patients. Broader findings and caveats from the paper: Some TCR beta motif variants had previously been reported in synovial fluid and blood of reactive arthritis patients, which suggested common disease-initiation mechanisms. The disease-linked clones showed a CD8+ phenotype and occurred at relatively low frequencies in peripheral blood. Blood from ankylosing spondylitis patients appeared to be characterized by a TCR beta motif composed of roughly eight highly homologous amino acid variants. The disease-linked clones were reported to be significantly enriched in matched synovial fluid samples from ankylosing spondylitis patients.

Looking up the germline V gene yields CDR1 SQVTM and CDR2 ANQGSEA. For this chain, trimming is 7 bases at the V end and 10 bases at the J end, and the number of junction bases without a gene match is 16. From its cysteine to its phenylalanine, the CDR3 spans 15 amino acids. Of all the DNA, just the CDR3 is kept, 45 bases in frame from base 1. The listed sequencing device is Illumina HiSeq 2500. Quantitative 5'-RACE with molecular barcodes was the method used to prepare the TCR beta libraries. Processing in the source paper ran as follows. To identify disease-linked TCR variants, a new computational method was used, one built on a probabilistic model of VDJ rearrangement. The public sequencing data were trimmed at Q25 with fastp and processed into clonotypes with MiXCR by TCRdb, which kept only in-frame beta chains. Rows are combined by CDR3 protein, so each entry shows the most common genes and DNA. The V and J calls and clone size come from TCRdb's table, not from the authors' own analysis. This sample gives 240,000 or so distinct CDR3 sequences in total; 8% to 9.5% of them show up just once. The ten biggest clones cover about 6.5% of the sample.

The sequenced sample was blood, either unsorted or a sorted T cell fraction (not recorded which). The receptor was derived from a male donor with ankylosing spondylitis or in good health (not recorded which). The chain is assembled from TRBV29-1 and TRBJ2-1; 10 bases in between match TRBD2. The sequenced DNA is TGCAGCGGAGGAACGATGCTAGCGGGAGTAGACGAGCAGTTCTTC. Translated, it gives CSGGTMLAGVDEQFF.